One and the same sample provided the 7 T cell receptor beta chains below, sequenced in a study of blood T cell repertoires in COVID-19. Some clones are missing from TCRdb's copy, which holds only in-frame ones; the method was immunoSEQ multiplex PCR. This table has tens of thousands of clones, about 83% appearing once. What was sequenced was peripheral blood. Receptor source: a human donor in a cohort sampled during active COVID-19.

The rearrangement uses TRBV6-5 and TRBJ1-3, with D uncertain. The CDR3 length is 15 residues. Germline V lookup: CDR1 MNHEY, CDR2 SVGAGI. Deletions cut 1 base from V and 0 bases from J, with 7 bases between. CDR3 amino acids: CASSYFSSSGNTIYF. The CDR3 DNA reads as TGTGCCAGCAGTTACTTCTCGAGCTCTGGAAACACCATATATTTT.

The chain carries TRBV6-5 and TRBJ2-4, with D perhaps matching TRBD2 (5 bases). The germline V and J ends were trimmed by 4 bases and 9 bases, with 16 bases remaining between them. Germline lookup yields CDR1 MNHEY and CDR2 SVGAGI. This CDR3 contains 14 residues. CDR3 amino acids: CASSSSPGWSIQYF. DNA of the CDR3: TGTGCCAGCAGTTCTTCTCCGGGGTGGAGCATTCAGTACTTC.

The chain uses TRBV5-5 and TRBJ1-3, with D possibly matching TRBD1 (5 bases). The V gene lost 3 bases and the J gene lost 4 bases, with 8 bases spanning the gap. Germline CDR1 is SGHKS and CDR2 is YYEKEE (reference sequence). CDR3 length: 13 residues. The CDR3 protein is CASSSGFGNTIYF. DNA for the CDR3: TGTGCCAGCAGCTCAGGGTTCGGAAACACCATATATTTT.

This clone was seen just once. The chain employs TRBV11-2 and TRBJ2-7; 13 bases map to TRBD2. This CDR3 is built from 15 residues. Trimming cost V 5 bases and J 3 bases; bases outside gene matches: 4. Germline values: CDR1 SGHAT, CDR2 FQNNGV. CDR3 in amino acids: CASSGGLAGLYEQYF. The CDR3 DNA is TGTGCCAGCAGCGGGGGACTAGCGGGGCTCTACGAGCAGTACTTC.

V and J are TRBV30 and TRBJ2-5; D might be TRBD1 (6 bases). Trimming shortened V by 4 bases and J by 3 bases, and 12 bases separated the two germline ends. This CDR3 region has 13 residues. Germline assignment: CDR1 GTSNPN and CDR2 SVGIG (reference sequence). The CDR3 protein is CAWIHDRKETQYF. CDR3 nucleotides: TGTGCCTGGATCCATGACAGGAAAGAGACCCAGTACTTC.

CDR3 nucleotides: TGCGCCAGCAGCCGACAGGGGGACTATGGCTACACCTTC. Protein sequence: CASSRQGDYGYTF. The chain combines TRBV4-3 with TRBJ1-2; 9 nucleotides agree with TRBD1. J was trimmed by 3 bases and V by 4 bases; bases with no gene match: 0. The CDR3 is 13 residues long. Germline V CDR1 and CDR2: LGHNA, YSLEER.

This sequence joins TRBV27 and TRBJ1-5, with 9 bases identical to TRBD1. With V trimmed by 5 bases and J by 1 base, 3 bases remained unmatched. Germline assignment: CDR1 MNHEY and CDR2 SMNVEV (reference sequence). The CDR3 sequence is 15 residues long. The CDR3 nucleotides are TGTGCCAGCAGTAGACAGGGGGTGAGCAATCAGCCCCAGCATTTT. Translating gives CASSRQGVSNQPQHF.